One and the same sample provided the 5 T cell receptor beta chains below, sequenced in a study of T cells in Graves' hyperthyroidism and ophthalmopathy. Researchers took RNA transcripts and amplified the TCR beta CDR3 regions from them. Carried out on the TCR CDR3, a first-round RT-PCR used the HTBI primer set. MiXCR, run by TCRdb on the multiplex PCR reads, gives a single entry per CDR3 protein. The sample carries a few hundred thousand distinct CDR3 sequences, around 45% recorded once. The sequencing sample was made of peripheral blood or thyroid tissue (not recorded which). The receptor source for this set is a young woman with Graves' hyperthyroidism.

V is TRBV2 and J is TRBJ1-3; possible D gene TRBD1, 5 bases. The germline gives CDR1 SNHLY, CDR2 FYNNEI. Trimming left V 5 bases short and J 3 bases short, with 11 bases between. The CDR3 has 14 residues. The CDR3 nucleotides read TGTGCCAGCAGTTTGCGGGGGATTGGAAACACCATATATTTT. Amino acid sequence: CASSLRGIGNTIYF.

CDR3 bases: TGCAGTGCCATCTCCGGGACTAGCAAAGGAGAGCAGTACTTC. This encodes CSAISGTSKGEQYF. This chain connects TRBV20-1 to TRBJ2-7, with 9 bases that match TRBD2. CDR1 and CDR2 from the germline V gene are DFQATT and SNEGSKA (reference sequence). This CDR3 region has 14 residues. With 6 bases clipped from V and 7 bases from J, the junction kept 13 bases outside the gene matches.

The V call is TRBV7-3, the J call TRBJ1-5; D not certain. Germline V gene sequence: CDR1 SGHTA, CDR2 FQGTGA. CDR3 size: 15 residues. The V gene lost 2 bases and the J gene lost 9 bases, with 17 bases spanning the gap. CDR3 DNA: TGTGCCAGCAGCTTAGTGGGCAGTTTTACTCCGCCCCAGCATTTT. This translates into CASSLVGSFTPPQHF.

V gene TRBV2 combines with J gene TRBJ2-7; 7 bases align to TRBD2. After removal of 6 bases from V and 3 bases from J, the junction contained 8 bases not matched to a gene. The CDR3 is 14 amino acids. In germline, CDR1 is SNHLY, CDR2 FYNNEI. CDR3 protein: CASSPRGLHYEQYF. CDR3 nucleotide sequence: TGTGCCAGCAGCCCCCGGGGACTACACTACGAGCAGTACTTC.

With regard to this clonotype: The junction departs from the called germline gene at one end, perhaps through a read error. The CDR3 is CAGSLVDYEQYF. In DNA, the CDR3 is TGTGCCGGCAGCTTAGTCGACTACGAGCAGTACTTC. The rearrangement joins TRBV11-1 to TRBJ2-7; D remains unclear. This CDR3 contains 12 residues. Germline assignment: CDR1 SGHAT and CDR2 FQDESV (reference sequence).